These 21 T cell receptor beta chains were sequenced from one sample in a study of T cell repertoires in cytomegalovirus infection (dated by TCRdb to the late 2010s). The sequencer listed for this sample is Illumina HiSeq 1500. Through fastp at Q25 and MiXCR, TCRdb rebuilt clones from the public reads, retaining in-frame beta chains. Identical CDR3 protein sequences are pooled into one entry, listed with their most common genes and DNA. Within this sample are some 440,000 distinct CDR3 sequences, with roughly a third of them counted one time only. The top ten hold approximately 14% of the sample. The sequenced sample consisted of PBMCs. Receptors originate from a human donor in good health (CMV status not recorded). Some clones in this sample may be carry-over from other donors' samples.

A word on this clonotype: A read error may produce the germline difference seen at one junction end. The rearrangement links TRBV19 to TRBJ2-1; D might be TRBD2 (6 bases). Germline V gives CDR1 LNHDA, CDR2 SQIVND (reference sequence). This CDR3 spans 15 amino acids. CDR3 DNA: TGTGCCATTAGTATAAAGCGGGCCGCCTACAATGAGCAGGTCTTC. It encodes CAISIKRAAYNEQVF.

This clonotype was detected ten times or more. This chain joins TRBV7-8 and TRBJ1-1; possible D gene TRBD1, 5 bases. This CDR3 has 17 residues. Trimming took 1 base from V and 1 from J, leaving 16 bases between them. CDR1 is SGHVS, CDR2 FQNEAQ, per germline. The CDR3: CASSLVVLGTENTEAFF. CDR3 in DNA: TGTGCCAGCAGCTTAGTTGTGTTGGGGACCGAGAACACTGAAGCTTTCTTT.

This clonotype appeared many times. The V call is TRBV27, the J call TRBJ1-4, with D hard to call. The germline gives CDR1 MNHEY, CDR2 SMNVEV (reference sequence). V dropped 2 bases and J dropped 8 bases, with 12 bases sitting between them. CDR3 length equals 14 residues. CDR3 protein: CASSLIGYDEKLFF. Here the CDR3 DNA reads TGTGCCAGCAGTTTAATAGGGTATGACGAAAAACTGTTTTTT.

The chain uses TRBV6-6 and TRBJ2-7, with a tentative D call TRBD1 (5 bases). The CDR3 contains 15 residues. Germline values: CDR1 MNHNY, CDR2 SVGAGI (reference sequence). V lost 1 base, J lost 2 bases, and 12 bases lay in between. The CDR3 loop reads CASSYFVTETYEQYF. The CDR3 DNA follows: TGTGCCAGCAGTTACTTCGTGACAGAGACCTACGAGCAGTACTTC.

V is TRBV15 and J is TRBJ1-6; no firm D call. This CDR3 region has 15 residues. The ends were cut back, 6 bases at V and 3 bases at J, with 12 bases in the middle. CDR1 and CDR2 from the germline V gene are LNHNV and YYDKDF (reference sequence). CDR3: CATRWEKGYNSPLHF. The CDR3 nucleotides are TGTGCCACCAGGTGGGAGAAAGGCTATAATTCACCCCTCCACTTT.

This chain uses TRBV11-2 with TRBJ2-5; 8 bases align to TRBD1. Germline CDR1 is SGHAT and CDR2 is FQNNGV. V shed 0 bases, J shed 5 bases, and the junction held 5 bases outside the gene matches. The CDR3 is made up of 15 amino acids. The CDR3 coding sequence is TGTGCCAGCAGCTTAGAAACAGGGGGTTGGGAGACCCAGTACTTC. It yields the protein CASSLETGGWETQYF.

This clonotype was detected only once. The chain joins TRBV27 to TRBJ2-6; D unclear. The V gene's germline CDR1 is MNHEY and CDR2 SMNVEV (reference sequence). V was cut by 10 bases and J by 0 bases, with 10 bases left in between. The CDR3 is made up of 14 amino acids. In nucleotides, the CDR3 is TGTGCCACCCTCGAAACCTCTGGGGCCAACGTCCTGACTTTC. Amino acid sequence: CATLETSGANVLTF.

The rearrangement uses TRBV27 and TRBJ2-1, with unresolved D. V lost 2 bases and J lost 1, with 9 bases in between. The CDR3 loop spans 15 amino acids. Germline loops: CDR1 MNHEY, CDR2 SMNVEV (reference sequence). CDR3 region: CASSLEIRSYNEQFF. The CDR3 region has the DNA TGTGCCAGCAGTTTAGAGATCAGGTCCTACAATGAGCAGTTCTTC.

In its sample, this clonotype was seen a few times. This chain uses TRBV2 with TRBJ1-5; D call uncertain. Trimming cost V 8 bases and J 1 base, with 15 bases left between them. This CDR3 comprises 15 residues. CDR1 and CDR2 from the germline V gene are SNHLY and FYNNEI. CDR3 protein: CASGPGRASNQPQHF. CDR3 nucleotide sequence: TGTGCCAGCGGCCCGGGGAGGGCAAGCAATCAGCCCCAGCATTTT. Combining the CDR3 with reference TRBV2 and TRBJ1-5 gives the whole variable domain EPEVTQTPSHQVTQMGQEVILRCVPISNHLYFYWYRQILGQKVEFLVSFYNNEISEKSEIFDDQFSVERPDGSNFTLKIRSTKLEDSAMYFCASGPGRASNQPQHFGDGTRLSIL.

To note about this clonotype: With a much larger clone just one base away, this may be a read error. Since no conserved phenylalanine or tryptophan closes the CDR3, a read error is the likely cause. The chain links TRBV11-2 to TRBJ2-1; a possible D gene is TRBD2 (5 bases). Germline lookup yields CDR1 SGHAT and CDR2 FQNNGV. V dropped 3 bases and J dropped 0 bases, with 9 bases sitting between them. The CDR3 consists of 15 residues. CDR3 nucleotides: TGTGCCAGCAGCTTGTCCCGGGGCTCCTACAATGAGCAGTTCTTA. Its translation: CASSLSRGSYNEQFL.

This clonotype was recorded a few times. CDR3 residues: CASRNRGTNTGELFF. The CDR3 nucleotides read TGTGCCAGCAGAAACAGGGGAACGAACACCGGGGAGCTGTTTTTT. The V gene is TRBV28, the J gene TRBJ2-2; 7 bases line up with TRBD1. Germline CDR1 MDHEN, CDR2 SYDVKM. The CDR3 is 15 amino acids. After removal of 6 bases from V and 0 bases from J, the junction contained 4 bases not matched to a gene.

This clonotype appeared many times. This sequence joins TRBV12-3 or TRBV12-4 and TRBJ1-5, with 9 nucleotides matching TRBD1. With V trimmed by 4 bases and J by 7 bases, 8 bases remained unmatched. The CDR3 length is 15 residues. CDR3 in amino acids: CASSSYRGHRQPQHF. CDR3 in DNA: TGTGCCAGCAGTTCCTACAGGGGGCATCGGCAGCCCCAGCATTTT.

This clonotype was picked up many times. One end of the junction varies from germline; a read error may be responsible. The chain has TRBV7-9 and TRBJ2-1; a possible D gene is TRBD2 (6 bases). The CDR3 covers 14 residues. CDR1 is SEHNR and CDR2 is FQNEAQ in the germline V gene (reference sequence). CDR3 nucleotides: TGTGCCAGCAGCCCTACTAGCTCCCACAATGAGCAGTTCTTC. Amino acids: CASSPTSSHNEQFF. The entire variable domain, with the rest obtained from reference TRBV7-9 and TRBJ2-1, is as follows: DTGVSQNPRHKITKRGQNVTFRCDPISEHNRLYWYRQTLGQGPEFLTYFQNEAQLEKSRLLSDRFSAERPKGSFSTLEIQRTEQGDSAMYLCASSPTSSHNEQFFGPGTRLTVL.

This clonotype occurred once. In DNA form, the CDR3 reads TGTGCCAGTAGTCCCGAGGAGGGGGCGGCTGGAAACACCATATATTTT. This sequence encodes CASSPEEGAAGNTIYF. The J gene is TRBJ1-3, the V gene TRBV19, with 7 bases lining up with TRBD1. The CDR3 spans 16 residues. Germline lookup yields CDR1 LNHDA and CDR2 SQIVND (reference sequence). Trimming took 5 bases from V and 2 from J; bases not matched to a gene: 9.

The V call is TRBV5-4, the J call TRBJ2-5; D might be TRBD1 (5 bases). V was trimmed by 4 bases and J by 3 bases, leaving 16 bases between them. CDR3 length: 15 amino acids. Germline V gene lookup returns CDR1 SGHNT and CDR2 YYREEE (reference sequence). This CDR3 reads CASSKELRVEETQYF. In nucleotides, the CDR3 is TGTGCCAGCAGCAAAGAACTCAGGGTAGAAGAGACCCAGTACTTC.

This clonotype was counted ten times or more. V gene TRBV7-2 combines with J gene TRBJ1-2; D is uncertain. Trimming left V 3 bases short and J 3 bases short, with 8 bases between. This CDR3 spans 13 amino acids. Germline loops: CDR1 SGHTA, CDR2 FQGNSA. CDR3 bases: TGTGCCAGCAGCTTGGGAGGGTACTATGGCTACACCTTC. Translated, it gives CASSLGGYYGYTF. Supplemented by reference TRBV7-2 and TRBJ1-2, the full variable domain reads GAGVSQSPSNKVTEKGKDVELRCDPISGHTALYWYRQSLGQGLEFLIYFQGNSAPDKSGLPSDRFSAERTGGSVSTLTIQRTQQEDSAVYLCASSLGGYYGYTFGSGTRLTVV.

This clonotype was seen repeatedly, ten times or more. This chain joins TRBV7-2 and TRBJ1-2; 7 positions agree with TRBD1. Germline V gene sequence: CDR1 SGHTA, CDR2 FQGNSA. V shed 5 bases and J 3 bases; nucleotides not matched to a gene: 6. This CDR3 is built from 14 residues. The CDR3 DNA sequence: TGTGCCAGCAGCCCCCCGGGACAGTACTATGGCTACACCTTC. It is translated as CASSPPGQYYGYTF.

This clonotype has only a few counts. The V and J genes are TRBV7-9 and TRBJ2-3; D perhaps matches TRBD2 (6 bases). The germline gives CDR1 SEHNR, CDR2 FQNEAQ (reference sequence). V dropped 8 bases and J dropped 0 bases, with 15 bases sitting between them. This CDR3 spans 15 amino acids. The CDR3 protein is CASLVRGTSTDTQYF. DNA for the CDR3: TGTGCCAGCCTTGTCCGCGGGACTAGCACAGATACGCAGTATTTT.

Many counts were recorded for this clonotype. This rearrangement joins TRBV11-2 to TRBJ2-2; D assignment may be TRBD1 or TRBD2 (5 bases each). V shed 1 base and J shed 0 bases, with 9 bases lying between them. The CDR3 loop spans 16 amino acids. Germline V gene lookup returns CDR1 SGHAT and CDR2 FQNNGV. The CDR3 DNA is TGTGCCAGCAGCTTAGCCGGGACGGCGAACACCGGGGAGCTGTTTTTT. It specifies CASSLAGTANTGELFF.

The chain recombines TRBV11-3 with TRBJ2-5; 9 positions agree with TRBD2. The CDR3 is made up of 13 amino acids. The germline V gene has CDR1 SGHNT and CDR2 YENEEA. V lost 5 bases to trimming and J lost 4 bases; unmatched junction nucleotides: 2. CDR3 sequence: CASSISGRETQYF. The CDR3 DNA reads TGTGCCAGCAGCATTAGCGGGAGAGAGACCCAGTACTTC.

There are a few counts of this clonotype. The chain carries TRBV29-1 and TRBJ2-5; D uncertain. V was trimmed by 6 bases and J by 1 base, leaving 6 bases between them. Germline CDR1 and CDR2: SQVTM and ANQGSEA. This CDR3 has 11 amino acids. The CDR3 region is CSVDTQETQYF. The CDR3 bases are TGCAGCGTCGATACCCAAGAGACCCAGTACTTC.